Presented here are 2 T cell receptor beta chains from one specimen sequenced in a study of cytomegalovirus exposure and HLA in healthy donors. The PCR used 60 Vbeta and 13 Jbeta primers. Assay: immunoSEQ multiplex PCR; the TCRdb copy retains only in-frame clones and omits some. The data contain some 120,000 clones, 8.5% to 10% of them singletons. Sequences were obtained from PBMCs. Receptors were obtained from a man in his forties in good health and CMV-seronegative.

This clone was found a few times. The chain carries TRBV2 and TRBJ1-1, with 7 bases aligning to TRBD1. Germline CDR1 and CDR2: SNHLY and FYNNEI. Trimming cost V 6 bases and J 4 bases; bases outside gene matches: 8. The length of the CDR3 is 14 residues. The DNA for the CDR3 is TGTGCCAGCAGCGAAACAGGGGTGGGCACTGAAGCTTTCTTT. It specifies CASSETGVGTEAFF.

Ten or more counts support this clone. The CDR3 here is CASCWRAAGFDEQFF. The CDR3 nucleotides read TGTGCCAGCTGCTGGCGGGCCGCGGGTTTCGATGAGCAGTTCTTC. V is TRBV6-1 and J is TRBJ2-1, with a tentative D call TRBD2 (5 bases). V was cut by 8 bases and J by 8 bases, with 22 bases left in between. This CDR3 spans 15 amino acids. Per the germline V gene, CDR1 is MNHNS and CDR2 is SASEGT.